The clone carrying this T cell receptor beta chain was seen just once. Germline V gene lookup returns CDR1 SQVTM and CDR2 ANQGSEA. The ends were cut back, 5 bases at V and 1 base at J, with 8 bases in the middle. The length of the CDR3 is 13 residues. Original data processing: Scientists estimated how many nucleated cells there were by amplifying reference gene primers. The assay was immunoSEQ multiplex PCR, and TCRdb's table has in-frame clones only and misses some. V and J calls and clone size are as listed in that table; D and trimming were resolved from the DNA. The sample lists 150,000 to 200,000 clones, 65% to 90% occurring once. The cohort comprised adults aged roughly 18 to 95 years residing in some 24 US areas. This specimen belongs to a study of blood T cell repertoires in COVID-19. Study in general: Samples taken during acute and convalescent COVID-19 were collected in the United States, Italy and Spain.

This chain links TRBV29-1 with TRBJ2-2, with D perhaps TRBD1 (6 bases). Sequencing was carried out using PBMCs or T cells enriched from blood (not recorded which). The TCR sequence derives from a woman aged 55 to 70 with acute COVID-19. CDR3 sequence (DNA): TGCAGCGTTAACAGGGAGAACACCGGGGAGCTGTTTTTT. This sequence encodes CSVNRENTGELFF.